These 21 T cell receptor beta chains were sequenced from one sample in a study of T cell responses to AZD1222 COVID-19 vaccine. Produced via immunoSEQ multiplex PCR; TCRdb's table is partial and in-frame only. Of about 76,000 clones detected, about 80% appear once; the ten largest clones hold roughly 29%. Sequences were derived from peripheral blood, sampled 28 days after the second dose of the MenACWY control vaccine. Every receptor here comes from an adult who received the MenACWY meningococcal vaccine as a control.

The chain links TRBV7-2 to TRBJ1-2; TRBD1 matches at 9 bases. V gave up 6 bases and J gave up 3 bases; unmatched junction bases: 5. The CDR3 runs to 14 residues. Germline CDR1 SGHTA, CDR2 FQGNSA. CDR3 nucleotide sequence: TGTGCCAGCAGTTTTAGGACAGGGGACTATGGCTACACCTTC. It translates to CASSFRTGDYGYTF.

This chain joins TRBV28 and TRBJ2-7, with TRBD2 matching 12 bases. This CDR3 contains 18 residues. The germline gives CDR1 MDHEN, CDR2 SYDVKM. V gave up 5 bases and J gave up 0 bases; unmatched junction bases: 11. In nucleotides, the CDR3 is TGTGCCAGCAGTCTCGGACTAGCGGGACCCGTAAGCTCCTACGAGCAGTACTTC. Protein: CASSLGLAGPVSSYEQYF.

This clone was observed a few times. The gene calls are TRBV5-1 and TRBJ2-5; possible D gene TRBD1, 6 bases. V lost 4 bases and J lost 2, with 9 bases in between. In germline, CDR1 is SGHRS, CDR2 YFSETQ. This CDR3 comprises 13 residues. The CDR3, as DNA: TGCGCCAGCAGCCCAGGACAGCAAGAGACCCAGTACTTC. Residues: CASSPGQQETQYF.

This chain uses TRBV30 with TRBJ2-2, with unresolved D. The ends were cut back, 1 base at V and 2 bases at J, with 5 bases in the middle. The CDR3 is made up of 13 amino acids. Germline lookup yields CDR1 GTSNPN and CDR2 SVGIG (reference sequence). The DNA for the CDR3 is TGTGCCTGGAGTGAGGGTAACACCGGGGAGCTGTTTTTT. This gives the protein CAWSEGNTGELFF.

The CDR3 DNA follows: TGTGCCAGCAGCTTATCAGGTTTCGAGCAGTACTTC. Its translation is CASSLSGFEQYF. The chain links TRBV7-9 to TRBJ2-7; D unresolved. Per germline, CDR1 SEHNR and CDR2 FQNEAQ (reference sequence). This CDR3 comprises 12 residues. V was cut by 2 bases and J by 6 bases, with 8 bases left in between.

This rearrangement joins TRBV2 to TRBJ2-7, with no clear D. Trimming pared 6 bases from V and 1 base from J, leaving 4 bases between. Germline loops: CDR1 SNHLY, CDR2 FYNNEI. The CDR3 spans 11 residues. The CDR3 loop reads CASRLSYEQYF. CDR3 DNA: TGTGCCAGCAGACTTTCCTACGAGCAGTACTTC.

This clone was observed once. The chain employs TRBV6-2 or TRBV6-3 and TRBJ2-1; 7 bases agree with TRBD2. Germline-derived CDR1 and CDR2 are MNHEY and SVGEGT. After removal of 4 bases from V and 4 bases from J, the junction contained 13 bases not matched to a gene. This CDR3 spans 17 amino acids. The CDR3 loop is CASSSPAGGSFYNEQFF. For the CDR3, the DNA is TGTGCCAGCAGTTCCCCTGCTGGCGGGAGTTTTTACAATGAGCAGTTCTTC.

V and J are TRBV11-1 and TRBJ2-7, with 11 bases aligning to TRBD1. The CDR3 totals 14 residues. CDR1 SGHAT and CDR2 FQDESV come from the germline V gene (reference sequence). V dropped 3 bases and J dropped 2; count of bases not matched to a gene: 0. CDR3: CASSLGQGAYEQYF. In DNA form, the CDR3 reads TGTGCCAGCAGCTTGGGACAGGGGGCCTACGAGCAGTACTTC.

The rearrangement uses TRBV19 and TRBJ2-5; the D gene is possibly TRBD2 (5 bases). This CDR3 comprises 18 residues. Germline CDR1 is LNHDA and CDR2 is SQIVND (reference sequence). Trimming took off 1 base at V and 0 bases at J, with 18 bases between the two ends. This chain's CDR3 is CASSIGGLLKYDQETQYF. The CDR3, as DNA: TGTGCCAGTAGTATAGGAGGGCTGCTAAAGTACGACCAAGAGACCCAGTACTTC.

CDR3 sequence: CTSSQGRVEETQYF. CDR3 DNA sequence: TGCACCAGCAGCCAAGGTCGGGTTGAAGAGACCCAGTACTTC. The rearrangement joins TRBV1 to TRBJ2-5; TRBD2 is the table's D call and was not checked against the DNA. TRBV1 is assigned pseudogene status. This CDR3 has 14 residues.

In nucleotides, the CDR3 is TGTGCCAGCAGCCAGAAAACAGGGAACACTGAAGCTTTCTTT. As protein: CASSQKTGNTEAFF. The rearrangement joins TRBV4-2 to TRBJ1-1; perhaps TRBD1 as D (5 bases). The V gene's germline CDR1 is LGHNA and CDR2 YNFKEQ. Trimming shortened V by 3 bases and J by 1 base, and 9 bases separated the two germline ends. The CDR3 consists of 14 residues.

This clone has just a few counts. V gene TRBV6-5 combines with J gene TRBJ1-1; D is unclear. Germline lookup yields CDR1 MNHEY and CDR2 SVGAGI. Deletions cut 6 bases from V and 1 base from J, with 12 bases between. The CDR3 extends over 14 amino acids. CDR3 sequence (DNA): TGTGCCAGCAGGTTCCAGGTGGGGAACACTGAAGCTTTCTTT. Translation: CASRFQVGNTEAFF.

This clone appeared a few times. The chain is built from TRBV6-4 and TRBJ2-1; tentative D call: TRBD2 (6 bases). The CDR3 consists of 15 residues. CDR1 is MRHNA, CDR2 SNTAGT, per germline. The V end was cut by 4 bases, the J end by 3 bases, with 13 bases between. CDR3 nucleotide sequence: TGTGCCAGCAGTGTAATGGCGGGGAGCTACAATGAGCAGTTCTTC. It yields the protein CASSVMAGSYNEQFF.

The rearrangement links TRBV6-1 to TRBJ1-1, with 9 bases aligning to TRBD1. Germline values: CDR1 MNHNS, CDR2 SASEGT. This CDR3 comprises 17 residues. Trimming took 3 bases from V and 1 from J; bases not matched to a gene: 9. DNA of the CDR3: TGTGCCAGCAGTGATCCGAGAGGACAGGGGTGGAACACTGAAGCTTTCTTT. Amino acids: CASSDPRGQGWNTEAFF.

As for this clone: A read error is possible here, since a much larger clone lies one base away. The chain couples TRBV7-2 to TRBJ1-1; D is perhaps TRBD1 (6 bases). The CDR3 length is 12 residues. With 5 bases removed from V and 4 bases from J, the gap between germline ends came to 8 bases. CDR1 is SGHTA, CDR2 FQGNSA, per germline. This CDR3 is CASSPRGTEAFF. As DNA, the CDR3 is TGTGCCAGCAGCCCCAGGGGCACTGAAGCTTTCTTT.

The CDR3 DNA follows: TGTGCCAGCAGCCACGGACGGCAAGAGACCCAGTACTTC. Translated: CASSHGRQETQYF. V and J are TRBV5-5 and TRBJ2-5, with D unclear. V lost 4 bases to trimming and J lost 2 bases, with 9 bases between them. The CDR3 consists of 13 residues. Per germline, CDR1 SGHKS and CDR2 YYEKEE (reference sequence).

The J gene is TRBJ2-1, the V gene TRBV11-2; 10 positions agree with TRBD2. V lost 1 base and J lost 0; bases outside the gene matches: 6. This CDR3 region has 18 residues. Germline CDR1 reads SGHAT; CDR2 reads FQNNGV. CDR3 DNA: TGTGCCAGCAGCTTAGGCCAGACTAGCGGGTCCTCCTACAATGAGCAGTTCTTC. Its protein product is CASSLGQTSGSSYNEQFF.

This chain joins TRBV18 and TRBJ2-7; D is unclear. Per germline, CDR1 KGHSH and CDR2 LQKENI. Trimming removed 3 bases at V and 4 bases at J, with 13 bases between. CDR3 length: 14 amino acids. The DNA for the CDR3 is TGTGCCAGCTCACCCCCTTTAGAACCATACGAGCAGTACTTC. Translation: CASSPPLEPYEQYF.

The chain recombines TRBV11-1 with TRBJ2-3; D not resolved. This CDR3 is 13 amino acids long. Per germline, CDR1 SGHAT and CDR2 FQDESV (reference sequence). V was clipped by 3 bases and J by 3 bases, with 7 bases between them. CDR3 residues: CASSFPETDTQYF. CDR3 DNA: TGTGCCAGCAGCTTTCCGGAAACAGATACGCAGTATTTT. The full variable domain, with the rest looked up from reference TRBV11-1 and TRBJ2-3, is EAEVAQSPRYKITEKSQAVAFWCDPISGHATLYWYRQILGQGPELLVQFQDESVVDDSQLPKDRFSAERLKGVDSTLKIQPAELGDSAMYLCASSFPETDTQYFGPGTRLTVL.

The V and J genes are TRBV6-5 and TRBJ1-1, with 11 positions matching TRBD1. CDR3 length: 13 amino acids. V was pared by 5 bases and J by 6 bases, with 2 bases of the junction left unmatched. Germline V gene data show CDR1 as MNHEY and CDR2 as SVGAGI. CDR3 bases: TGTGCCAGCAGTATGGGACAGGGGGCTGAAGCTTTCTTT. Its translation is CASSMGQGAEAFF.

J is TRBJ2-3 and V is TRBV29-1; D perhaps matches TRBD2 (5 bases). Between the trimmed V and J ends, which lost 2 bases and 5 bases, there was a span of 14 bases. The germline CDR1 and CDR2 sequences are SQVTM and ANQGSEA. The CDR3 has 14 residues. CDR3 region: CSVEMRERIDTQYF. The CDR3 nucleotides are TGCAGCGTTGAAATGAGGGAGCGGATAGATACGCAGTATTTT.